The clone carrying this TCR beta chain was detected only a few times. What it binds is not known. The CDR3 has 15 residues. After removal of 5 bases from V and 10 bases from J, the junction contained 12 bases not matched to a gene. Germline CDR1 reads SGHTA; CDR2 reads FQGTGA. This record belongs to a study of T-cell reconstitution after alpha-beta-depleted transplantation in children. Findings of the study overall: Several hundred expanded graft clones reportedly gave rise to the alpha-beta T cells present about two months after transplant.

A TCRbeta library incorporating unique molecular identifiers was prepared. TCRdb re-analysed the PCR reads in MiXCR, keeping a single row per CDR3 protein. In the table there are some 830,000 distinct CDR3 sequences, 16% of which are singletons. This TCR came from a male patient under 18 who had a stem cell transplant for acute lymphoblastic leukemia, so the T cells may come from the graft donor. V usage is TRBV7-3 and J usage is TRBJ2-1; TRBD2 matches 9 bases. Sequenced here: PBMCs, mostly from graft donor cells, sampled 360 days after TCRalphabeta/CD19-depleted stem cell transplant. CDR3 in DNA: TGTGCCAGCAGCCCCGGTGGGTTAGCGGGAGAGGAGCAGTTCTTC. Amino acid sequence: CASSPGGLAGEEQFF.